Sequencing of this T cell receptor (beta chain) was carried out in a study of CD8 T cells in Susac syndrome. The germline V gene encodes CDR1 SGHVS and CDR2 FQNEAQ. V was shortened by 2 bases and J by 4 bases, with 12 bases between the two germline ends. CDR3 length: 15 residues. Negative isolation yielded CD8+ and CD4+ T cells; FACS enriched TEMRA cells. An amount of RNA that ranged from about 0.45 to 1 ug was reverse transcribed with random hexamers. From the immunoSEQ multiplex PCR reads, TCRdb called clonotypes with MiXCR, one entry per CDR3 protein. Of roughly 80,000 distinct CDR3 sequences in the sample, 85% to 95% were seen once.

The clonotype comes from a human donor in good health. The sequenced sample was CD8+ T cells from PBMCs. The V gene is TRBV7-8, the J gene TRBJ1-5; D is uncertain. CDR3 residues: CASSLIGTVNQPQHF. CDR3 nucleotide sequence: TGTGCCAGCAGCTTAATAGGTACCGTTAATCAGCCCCAGCATTTT.